Here is one TCR beta chain with its context. The antigen this receptor binds is unknown. It has no much larger one-base neighbor in the sample; base qualities were not kept. Taken with the paper, the label for treatment or condition translates to: around 19 received Ad26.COV2.S at low or high dose, single or two shots; roughly five received placebo; per-sample allocation not given. Repertoires of vaccine and placebo recipients were sequenced from samples collected on day 63 after the first injection. Between 29 July and 7 August 2020, Cohort 1b enrolled fewer than 30 adults aged 18-55 years at one site in Boston, USA. As a vaccine, Ad26.COV2.S was a replication-incompetent adenovirus type 26 vector that expressed a prefusion-stabilized SARS-CoV-2 spike protein derived from the original Wuhan strain. The data were taken from a study of Ad26.COV2.S vaccination and SARS-CoV-2 variants (dated by TCRdb to the early 2020s). With regard to the full study: Donors in the vaccine arm were drawn from COV1001, a phase I-IIa trial of Ad26.COV2.S in healthy adults that was multicentre, randomized, double-blind and placebo-controlled. A total of roughly 30 samples were included in the TCR-sequenced set, comprising some 20 Ad26.COV2.S vaccine recipients, 5 placebo recipients and 8 SARS-CoV-2 convalescent individuals. Throughout the experiments and outcome assessment, investigators stayed blinded to trial group allocation. Sequencing of the TCRbeta repertoire served to evaluate the specificity and breadth of SARS-CoV-2-reactive T cell receptors following Ad26.COV2.S vaccination. Ad26.COV2.S was given intramuscularly at 5x10^10 or 1x10^11 viral particles, as a single shot or as two shots 56 days apart. Trial participants were randomized into five groups of five: low-dose or high-dose Ad26.COV2.S given once or twice, or placebo on both occasions.

The immunoSEQ Assay was used to sequence TCRbeta CDR3 regions. After extraction, genomic DNA underwent amplification by bias-controlled multiplex PCR, followed by high-throughput sequencing. Processing in the source paper ran as follows. To quantify the absolute abundance of each unique TCRbeta CDR3 region, sequences were collapsed and filtered. Usable DNA was measured by amplifying reference genes present in all nucleated cells, and TCRbeta template counts were normalized to that usable DNA to estimate T cell fraction. Repertoire TCRs were annotated as SARS-CoV-2-specific when V gene, CDR3 amino acid sequence and J gene were exactly matched to a known reactive TCR set. The reference SARS-CoV-2 TCR set was obtained from MIRA and was filtered for enrichment in COVID-19-positive ImmuneCODE repertoires, whereby public or cross-reactive TCRs were removed. Drawing on the MIRA antigens, annotated TCRs were analysed further at the level of specific ORF or position within ORF. Depth was the summed frequency of annotated unique rearrangements, while breadth was defined as annotated unique rearrangements over total unique productive rearrangements. Group comparisons of TCR breadth used two-sided Wilcoxon rank-sum tests. TCRdb's version of the immuneACCESS table is confined to in-frame rearrangements and falls short of the full clone set. An unresolved V gene accounts for under half of the shortfall where checked; the remainder is of unknown origin. The V and J calls and clone size come from that table; D and trimming were worked out from the DNA. The table for this sample lists 350,000 to 500,000 clones; around 90% of them were counted only once. The top ten hold approximately 12% of the sample.

Summary of the overall study and its limitations: The study was not powered to compare responses between vaccine doses or regimens. Ad26.COV2.S recipients had higher spike-specific TCR breadth than placebo recipients (P = 0.0014). The authors noted that the TCR breadth and depth analyses may have underestimated total T cell responses. Substantial breadth of spike-specific CD8+ and CD4+ T cell responses was reported after vaccination. Comparable non-spike TCR breadth was observed between vaccine and placebo recipients, consistent with only spike being contained in the vaccine.

The trim is 4 bases for V and 7 bases for J, with a gap of 17 bases between the germline ends. From the germline V gene, CDR1 is ENHRY and CDR2 is SYGVKD. From cysteine to phenylalanine, the CDR3 is 15 amino acids long. Just CDR3 DNA is preserved here, 45 bases in frame from base 1. The sequence joins TRBV10-3 to TRBJ2-1, with TRBD2 tentatively as D gene (6 bases match). This specimen consisted of peripheral blood, obtained in a trial of Ad26.COV2.S vaccine versus placebo. This TCR was sampled from a person between 18 and 65 years old who received the Ad26.COV2.S COVID-19 vaccine or a placebo. The CDR3 sequence is CAISVGGNRRNEQFF. The DNA is as follows: TGTGCCATCAGTGTCGGAGGGAATAGGAGAAATGAGCAGTTCTTC.